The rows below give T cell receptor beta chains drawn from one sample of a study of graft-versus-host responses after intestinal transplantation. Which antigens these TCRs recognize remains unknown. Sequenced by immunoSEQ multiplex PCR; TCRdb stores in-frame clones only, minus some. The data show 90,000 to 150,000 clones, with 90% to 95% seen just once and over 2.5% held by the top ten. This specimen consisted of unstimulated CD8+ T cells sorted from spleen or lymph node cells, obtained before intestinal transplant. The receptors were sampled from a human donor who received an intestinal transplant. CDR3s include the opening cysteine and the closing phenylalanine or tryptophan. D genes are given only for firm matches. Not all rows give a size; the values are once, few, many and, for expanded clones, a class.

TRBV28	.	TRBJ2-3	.	CASSQPGTGSTDTQYF	TGTGCCAGCAGTCAACCTGGGACCGGGAGCACAGATACGCAGTATTTT
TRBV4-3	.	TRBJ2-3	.	CASSQERTTHRGDTQYF	TGCGCCAGCAGCCAAGAAAGAACTACCCACCGAGGAGATACGCAGTATTTT
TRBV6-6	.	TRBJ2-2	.	CASSYQDRNTGELFF	TGTGCCAGCAGTTACCAGGACAGGAACACCGGGGAGCTGTTTTTT
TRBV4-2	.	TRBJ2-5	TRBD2	CASSQDGLIAGVMGETQYF	TGTGCCAGCAGCCAAGATGGGTTGATAGCGGGAGTAATGGGAGAGACCCAGTACTTC
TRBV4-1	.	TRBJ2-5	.	CASSQALLGGLGTQYF	TGCGCCAGCAGCCAAGCCCTACTCGGGGGTCTCGGGACCCAGTACTTC
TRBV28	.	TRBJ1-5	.	CASSLNIGGNQPQHF	TGTGCCAGCAGTTTGAATATTGGGGGGAATCAGCCCCAGCATTTT
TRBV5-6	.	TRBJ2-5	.	CASSLLASPGETQYF	TGTGCCAGCAGCTTGTTAGCGTCTCCGGGGGAGACCCAGTACTTC
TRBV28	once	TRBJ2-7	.	CASRATGSRYEQYF	TGTGCCAGCAGAGCGACCGGGTCTCGATACGAGCAGTACTTC
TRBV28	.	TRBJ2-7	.	CASSSYGFSLSSYEQYF	TGTGCCAGCAGCTCTTACGGGTTCTCCCTAAGCTCCTACGAGCAGTACTTC
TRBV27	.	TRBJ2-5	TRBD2	CASSTGGETQYF	TGTGCCAGCTCGACGGGAGGTGAGACCCAGTACTTC
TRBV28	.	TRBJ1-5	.	CASSFTNQPQHF	TGTGCCAGCAGTTTCACGAATCAGCCCCAGCATTTT
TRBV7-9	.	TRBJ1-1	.	CASSLVRVMNTEAFF	TGTGCCAGCAGCTTAGTACGAGTCATGAACACTGAAGCTTTCTTT
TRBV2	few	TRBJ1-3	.	CASTPGPTSGNTIYF	TGTGCCAGCACCCCGGGACCTACCTCTGGAAACACCATATATTTT
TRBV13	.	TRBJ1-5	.	CASSLGTYNQPQHF	TGTGCCAGCAGCTTAGGGACTTACAATCAGCCCCAGCATTTT
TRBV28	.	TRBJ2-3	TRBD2	CASSLGTSAQSDTQYF	TGTGCCAGCTCACTGGGGACTAGCGCGCAATCAGATACGCAGTATTTT
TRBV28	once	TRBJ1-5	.	CASSLGGGGQPQHF	TGTGCCAGCAGTTTGGGAGGTGGAGGTCAGCCCCAGCATTTT
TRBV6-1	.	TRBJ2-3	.	CASSEGRAGGDF	TGTGCCAGCAGCGAAGGGAGGGCAGGGGGGGATTTT
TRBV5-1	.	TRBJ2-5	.	CASSLVGQETQYF	TGCGCCAGCAGCTTAGTGGGGCAAGAGACCCAGTACTTC
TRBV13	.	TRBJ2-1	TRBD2	CASSTSLAGVRNEQFF	TGTGCCAGCAGCACCTCTCTAGCGGGAGTTAGGAATGAGCAGTTCTTC
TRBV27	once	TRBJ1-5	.	CASRLIGHQNQPQHF	TGTGCCAGCAGATTGATAGGGCACCAAAATCAGCCCCAGCATTTT
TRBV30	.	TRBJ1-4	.	CAWSVDSLNEKLFF	TGTGCCTGGAGTGTCGACAGTTTGAATGAAAAACTGTTTTTT
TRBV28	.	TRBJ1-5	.	CATGDSNQPQHF	TGTGCCACCGGGGATAGCAATCAGCCCCAGCATTTT
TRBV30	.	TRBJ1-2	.	CAWTGEQYGYTF	TGTGCCTGGACAGGGGAGCAATATGGCTACACCTTC
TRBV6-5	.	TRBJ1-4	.	CATTDRINEKLFF	TGTGCCACTACGGACAGAATTAATGAAAAACTGTTTTTT
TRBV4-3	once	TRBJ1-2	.	CASSQDYRRNNYGYTF	TGCGCCAGCAGCCAAGATTACAGGCGGAACAACTATGGCTACACCTTC
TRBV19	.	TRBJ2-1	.	CASPREQFF	TGTGCCAGCCCGAGGGAGCAGTTCTTC
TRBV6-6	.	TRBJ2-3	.	CASSPIVLDTQYF	TGTGCCAGCAGCCCCATAGTGTTGGATACGCAGTATTTT